The 32 T cell receptor beta chains presented below share a single source sample, sequenced in a study of blood T cell repertoires in COVID-19 (dated by TCRdb to the early 2020s). The library was produced with the immunoSEQ multiplex PCR assay. TCRdb took over this immuneACCESS table, retaining in-frame rearrangements with V and J assigned. Such tables are incomplete; in checked studies, under half of the missing clones stem from an unresolved V gene, and the remainder is unexplained. The sample contains hundreds of thousands of clones, approximately 88% of them found a single time. Of the sample, roughly 7.3% is held by the ten largest clones. Sequencing was done on a sample of peripheral blood. The receptors come from a woman between 45 and 65 years old with COVID-19, enrolled during active disease.

This chain links TRBV4-1 with TRBJ1-4; maybe TRBD1 (5 bases). This CDR3 has 17 residues. CDR1 and CDR2 (germline): MGHRA, YSYEKL. V was clipped by 3 bases and J by 4 bases, with 18 bases between them. CDR3 coding DNA: TGCGCCAGCAGCCAGGAACCGGGGGATATTCGTAATGAAAAACTGTTTTTT. As protein: CASSQEPGDIRNEKLFF.

The chain carries TRBV7-2 and TRBJ1-6; D unclear. Per germline, CDR1 SGHTA and CDR2 FQGNSA. The V end lost 4 bases, the J end lost 8 bases, and 12 bases lay between the germline ends. The CDR3 is 14 residues long. This chain's CDR3 is CASSSRGRDSPLHF. The DNA of the CDR3 is TGTGCCAGCAGCTCAAGAGGGAGGGATTCACCCCTCCACTTT.

Points on this clone: Additional DNA sequences in this sample encode the identical CDR3. The V and J genes are TRBV6-5 and TRBJ1-1, with D tentatively TRBD1 (5 bases). The CDR3 length is 15 residues. The V gene lost 0 bases and the J gene lost 1 base, with 9 bases spanning the gap. Germline values: CDR1 MNHEY, CDR2 SVGAGI. The CDR3 bases are TGTGCCAGCAGTTACTCGATGGGGCGGAACACTGAAGCTTTCTTT. It translates to CASSYSMGRNTEAFF.

The chain's CDR3 is CASILDRREKLFF. For the CDR3, the DNA is TGTGCCAGCATCCTTGACAGACGTGAAAAACTGTTTTTT. V usage is TRBV2 and J usage is TRBJ1-4; D possibly corresponds to TRBD1 (5 bases). This CDR3 is built from 13 residues. The germline V gene has CDR1 SNHLY and CDR2 FYNNEI. V was trimmed by 7 bases and J by 7 bases, leaving 13 bases between them.

The V and J genes are TRBV27 and TRBJ2-1; 8 nucleotides align to TRBD2. Germline CDR1 and CDR2: MNHEY and SMNVEV (reference sequence). The J segment lost 12 bases and the V segment lost 5 bases, leaving 6 bases of the junction unmatched. This CDR3 spans 12 amino acids. The CDR3 region is CASSRGGLRQFF. The CDR3 bases are TGTGCCAGCAGTCGCGGGGGGCTGCGGCAGTTCTTC.

This sequence joins TRBV5-1 and TRBJ2-1; 8 bases map to TRBD2. Trimming removed 0 bases from V and 3 bases from J; junction bases left unmatched: 5. CDR3 length: 16 amino acids. Germline V gene lookup returns CDR1 SGHRS and CDR2 YFSETQ. CDR3 in amino acids: CASSLAGGRLYNEQFF. The CDR3 bases are TGCGCCAGCAGCTTGGCGGGGGGGAGGCTCTACAATGAGCAGTTCTTC.

The rearrangement links TRBV19 to TRBJ1-3; weak D call: TRBD1 (6 bases). V was cut by 5 bases and J by 3 bases, with 14 bases left in between. CDR3 length: 15 amino acids. The germline gives CDR1 LNHDA, CDR2 SQIVND (reference sequence). The CDR3 DNA reads as TGTGCCAGTAGTCCTCAGGGGTCTTATGGAAACACCATATATTTT. Translating it yields CASSPQGSYGNTIYF.

V gene TRBV6-5 combines with J gene TRBJ2-2, with 9 bases aligning to TRBD1. Germline assignment: CDR1 MNHEY and CDR2 SVGAGI. V lost 0 bases and J lost 6; bases outside the gene matches: 5. The CDR3 is 16 amino acids. For the CDR3, the DNA is TGTGCCAGCAGTTACTCGTGGGACAGGGTGGCCGGGGAGCTGTTTTTT. It encodes CASSYSWDRVAGELFF.

This rearrangement joins TRBV30 to TRBJ2-1; TRBD2 might be the D (6 bases). The CDR3 covers 16 residues. V lost 3 bases, J lost 0 bases, and 15 bases lay in between. CDR1 and CDR2 from the germline V gene are GTSNPN and SVGIG (reference sequence). The CDR3 reads CAWRLIDGGSYNEQFF. DNA of the CDR3: TGTGCCTGGAGATTGATCGACGGGGGCTCCTACAATGAGCAGTTCTTC.

This chain links TRBV3-1 (or the pseudogene TRBV3-2) with TRBJ2-3; D is unclear. CDR1 is LGHDT, CDR2 YNNKEL, per germline (reference sequence). Deletions cut 3 bases from V and 5 bases from J, with 12 bases between. CDR3 length: 14 residues. This CDR3 reads CASSQSGRVDTQYF. The CDR3 nucleotides read TGTGCCAGCAGCCAGTCAGGCCGCGTAGATACGCAGTATTTT.

The genes are TRBV30 and TRBJ1-1; no definite D call. The germline CDR1 and CDR2 sequences are GTSNPN and SVGIG (reference sequence). The V gene lost 1 base and the J gene lost 2 bases, with 8 bases spanning the gap. This CDR3 has 13 amino acids. The CDR3 DNA sequence: TGTGCCTGGAGTGCGGACTTAAACACTGAAGCTTTCTTT. This gives the protein CAWSADLNTEAFF. The entire variable domain, with the rest obtained from reference TRBV30 and TRBJ1-1, is as follows: SQTIHQWPATLVQPVGSPLSLECTVEGTSNPNLYWYRQAAGRGLQLLFYSVGIGQISSEVPQNLSASRPQDRQFILSSKKLLLSDSGFYLCAWSADLNTEAFFGQGTRLTVV.

The V and J genes are TRBV9 and TRBJ1-2, with D possibly TRBD1 on 5 matching bases. Germline assignment: CDR1 SGDLS and CDR2 YYNGEE. V was pared by 0 bases and J by 2 bases, with 11 bases between. This CDR3 comprises 15 residues. The CDR3 reads CASSVAGERNYGYTF. Here the CDR3 DNA reads TGTGCCAGCAGCGTAGCGGGGGAAAGGAACTATGGCTACACCTTC.

This chain joins TRBV21-1 and TRBJ2-7; the listed D gene, TRBD1, was not tested against the DNA. TRBV21-1 is a listed pseudogene. This CDR3 region has 16 residues. This CDR3 is CASSKILHICSYEQYF. CDR3 in DNA: TGTGCCAGCAGCAAAATTCTTCACATTTGCTCCTACGAGCAGTACTTC.

This chain joins TRBV5-1 and TRBJ1-1; D is undetermined. There are 13 residues in the CDR3. Between the trimmed V and J ends, which lost 4 bases and 1 base, there was a span of 8 bases. The V gene's germline CDR1 is SGHRS and CDR2 YFSETQ. For the CDR3, the DNA is TGCGCCAGCAGCGCCGGGTCGAACACTGAAGCTTTCTTT. The encoded protein is CASSAGSNTEAFF.

The chain uses TRBV28 and TRBJ2-7, with D possibly TRBD2 on 6 matching bases. Per germline, CDR1 MDHEN and CDR2 SYDVKM. The CDR3 is 14 amino acids. The V end lost 2 bases, the J end lost 0 bases, and 8 bases lay between the germline ends. The DNA for the CDR3 is TGTGCCAGCAGTTTAGGGGGGACCTCCTACGAGCAGTACTTC. It specifies CASSLGGTSYEQYF.

This sequence joins TRBV6-5 and TRBJ2-2; no clear D. Trimming left V 6 bases short and J 0 bases short, with 11 bases between. CDR1 is MNHEY and CDR2 is SVGAGI in the germline V gene. This CDR3 has 15 residues. The CDR3 region has the DNA TGTGCCAGCAGGGTGGGCCACCCGAACACCGGGGAGCTGTTTTTT. Amino acids: CASRVGHPNTGELFF.

The CDR3 nucleotides are TGTGCCAGCAGTTGGGACAGGGGGCGGACCGGGGAGCTGTTTTTT. Translation gives CASSWDRGRTGELFF. The chain has TRBV6-6 and TRBJ2-2; 12 bases agree with TRBD1. Germline CDR1 and CDR2: MNHNY and SVGAGI (reference sequence). The CDR3 sequence is 15 residues long. The ends lost 4 bases at V and 5 bases at J; junction bases unmatched: 2.

The chain carries TRBV5-5 and TRBJ2-7; unclear D gene. The CDR3 totals 14 residues. The V and J ends lost 0 bases and 5 bases respectively, with 12 bases between them. Germline CDR1 SGHKS, CDR2 YYEKEE (reference sequence). The chain's CDR3 is CASSLGLVSDEQYF. The CDR3 DNA reads TGTGCCAGCAGCTTGGGGCTAGTTTCCGACGAGCAGTACTTC.

The rearrangement links TRBV4-1 to TRBJ1-2, with D unresolved. CDR3 size: 14 residues. Germline CDR1 reads MGHRA; CDR2 reads YSYEKL. V was clipped by 0 bases and J by 8 bases, with 13 bases between them. In nucleotides, the CDR3 is TGCGCCAGCAGCCAAGAAAACCCCAACGGGGGCTACACCTTC. Translation gives CASSQENPNGGYTF.

The CDR3 protein is CAWSVREGPYEQYF. The DNA for the CDR3 is TGTGCCTGGAGTGTACGGGAGGGCCCCTACGAGCAGTACTTC. V gene TRBV30 combines with J gene TRBJ2-7; 8 positions agree with TRBD2. This CDR3 is 14 amino acids long. Unmatched junction bases numbered 3, after V lost 0 bases and J lost 2 bases. CDR1 is GTSNPN and CDR2 is SVGIG in the germline V gene (reference sequence).

The chain couples TRBV19 to TRBJ1-1; maybe TRBD1 (6 bases). The CDR3 runs to 14 residues. Germline-derived CDR1 and CDR2 are LNHDA and SQIVND (reference sequence). V gave up 3 bases and J gave up 4 bases, with 12 bases separating them. The CDR3 loop is CASSMSGVGTEAFF. In nucleotides, the CDR3 is TGTGCCAGTAGTATGTCAGGGGTCGGCACTGAAGCTTTCTTT.

This clone came up once. V gene TRBV5-4 combines with J gene TRBJ2-7, with 7 positions matching TRBD1. The J segment lost 2 bases and the V segment lost 4 bases, leaving 9 bases of the junction unmatched. The CDR3 loop spans 15 amino acids. The germline V gene encodes CDR1 SGHNT and CDR2 YYREEE (reference sequence). CDR3 in amino acids: CASSQKGQITYEQYF. For the CDR3, the DNA is TGTGCCAGCAGCCAGAAGGGACAGATCACCTACGAGCAGTACTTC.

V is TRBV7-8 and J is TRBJ1-2; 10 bases are a match to TRBD1. Germline CDR1 is SGHVS and CDR2 is FQNEAQ. The CDR3 runs 15 residues. V shed 6 bases and J 7 bases; nucleotides not matched to a gene: 11. The CDR3 nucleotides read TGTGCCAGCAGACGTTTGACAGGGGGCCCCAGTGGCTACACCTTC. It specifies CASRRLTGGPSGYTF.

About this clone itself: This same CDR3 is encoded by further DNA sequences in the sample. V and J are TRBV20-1 and TRBJ2-5; perhaps TRBD1 as D (5 bases). V lost 6 bases to trimming and J lost 4 bases, with 9 bases between them. The CDR3 consists of 11 residues. CDR1 and CDR2 (germline): DFQATT, SNEGSKA (reference sequence). The CDR3 region has the DNA TGCAGTGCCAGGGAAGGAGAGACCCAGTACTTC. This gives the protein CSAREGETQYF.

The V gene is TRBV18, the J gene TRBJ1-4; possible D gene TRBD1, 5 bases. The CDR3 is 15 residues long. CDR1 is KGHSH and CDR2 is LQKENI in the germline V gene. V lost 4 bases to trimming and J lost 2 bases, with 11 bases between them. The CDR3 here is CASSQEGPTNEKLFF. DNA for the CDR3: TGTGCCAGCTCACAGGAGGGGCCGACTAATGAAAAACTGTTTTTT.

This rearrangement joins TRBV19 to TRBJ1-1; D gene uncertain. This CDR3 has 12 residues. Trimming took 6 bases from V and 3 from J, leaving 8 bases between them. The V gene's germline CDR1 is LNHDA and CDR2 SQIVND (reference sequence). The CDR3 sequence is CASRDQDTEAFF. The DNA of the CDR3 is TGTGCCAGTAGAGATCAGGACACTGAAGCTTTCTTT.

The V call is TRBV12-3 or TRBV12-4, the J call TRBJ2-7; D possibly corresponds to TRBD2 (6 bases). The V and J ends lost 4 bases and 10 bases respectively, with 11 bases between them. The CDR3 contains 11 residues. The CDR3 spells CASSSSTRQYF. DNA for the CDR3: TGTGCCAGCAGTTCCTCGACTAGACAGTACTTC.

The J gene is TRBJ2-1, the V gene TRBV19; 8 nucleotides line up with TRBD2. Unmatched junction bases numbered 11, after V lost 3 bases and J lost 7 bases. Germline-derived CDR1 and CDR2 are LNHDA and SQIVND (reference sequence). This CDR3 has 16 amino acids. Written as DNA, the CDR3 is TGTGCCAGTAGTATCTGGACCAGCGGGGGAAGGAATGAGCAGTTCTTC. This gives the protein CASSIWTSGGRNEQFF.

This clone has just one count. This rearrangement joins TRBV3-1 (or the pseudogene TRBV3-2) to TRBJ1-2, with a possible D match to TRBD1 (6 bases). V was shortened by 0 bases and J by 8 bases, with 13 bases between the two germline ends. Germline lookup yields CDR1 LGHDT and CDR2 YNNKEL (reference sequence). CDR3 size: 14 residues. CDR3 sequence (DNA): TGTGCCAGCAGCCAAGAGCCGGGGGGCTGGGGCTACACCTTC. It codes for CASSQEPGGWGYTF.

This clone came up once. V is TRBV29-1 and J is TRBJ2-3; possibly TRBD2 for D (6 bases). From germline, CDR1 is SQVTM and CDR2 ANQGSEA. The CDR3 is made up of 16 amino acids. V lost 3 bases and J lost 1, with 17 bases in between. This CDR3 reads CSVDPYGGEGTDTQYF. The CDR3 nucleotides are TGCAGCGTTGACCCCTATGGCGGGGAAGGCACAGATACGCAGTATTTT.

The chain uses TRBV12-5 and TRBJ2-1; 7 bases align to TRBD1. Trimming at V came to 5 bases and at J to 3 bases, leaving 7 bases not matched to a gene. Germline CDR1 is LGHNT and CDR2 is FRNRAP. The CDR3 loop spans 15 amino acids. The CDR3 protein is CASGPDRTFYNEQFF. In DNA form, the CDR3 reads TGTGCTAGTGGTCCGGACAGGACCTTCTACAATGAGCAGTTCTTC.

V usage is TRBV3-1 (or the pseudogene TRBV3-2) and J usage is TRBJ1-1; D is unresolved. The V end lost 3 bases, the J end lost 2 bases, and 7 bases lay between the germline ends. The CDR3 runs 13 residues. CDR1 LGHDT and CDR2 YNNKEL come from the germline V gene (reference sequence). CDR3: CASSQQVNTEAFF. As DNA, the CDR3 is TGTGCCAGCAGCCAGCAGGTTAACACTGAAGCTTTCTTT.